The present TCR beta chain was sequenced within a study of T cells after posttransplantation cyclophosphamide. TCRdb's copy holds only in-frame clones and misses some; the assay was immunoSEQ multiplex PCR. The table includes roughly 30,000 clones, 70% to 90% detected once. General study findings and limits: Recipient CMV seropositivity and CMV reactivation strongly tracked TRB clonality. Skin or GI-infiltrating T cells shared few TRB sequences with blood.

Comments on this clone: What it binds is unknown.

Germline trimming cut 3 bases from V and 1 base from J; bases unmatched to any gene: 6. CDR3 length equals 16 residues. The V gene's germline CDR1 is LNHDA and CDR2 SQIVND (reference sequence). J is TRBJ2-1 and V is TRBV19, with TRBD1 matching over 7 bases. Specimen: PBMCs. This TCR was sampled from a woman between 40 and 50 years old with a blood cancer, CMV-positive, and with a related stem cell donor. The CDR3 spells CASSISTGISYNEQFF. The CDR3 coding sequence is TGTGCCAGTAGTATTTCGACAGGGATATCCTACAATGAGCAGTTCTTC.